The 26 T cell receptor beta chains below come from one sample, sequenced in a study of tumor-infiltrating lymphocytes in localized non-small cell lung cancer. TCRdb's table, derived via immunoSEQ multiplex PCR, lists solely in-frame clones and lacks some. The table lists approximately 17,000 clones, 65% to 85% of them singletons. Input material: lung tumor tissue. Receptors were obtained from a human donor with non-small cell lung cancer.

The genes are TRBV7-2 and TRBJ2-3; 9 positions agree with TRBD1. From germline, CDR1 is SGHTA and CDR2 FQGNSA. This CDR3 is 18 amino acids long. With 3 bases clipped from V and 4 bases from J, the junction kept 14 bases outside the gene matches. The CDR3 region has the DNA TGTGCCAGCAGCTTCAATATGAGAGGGACAGGGAAGTCAGATACGCAGTATTTT. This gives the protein CASSFNMRGTGKSDTQYF.

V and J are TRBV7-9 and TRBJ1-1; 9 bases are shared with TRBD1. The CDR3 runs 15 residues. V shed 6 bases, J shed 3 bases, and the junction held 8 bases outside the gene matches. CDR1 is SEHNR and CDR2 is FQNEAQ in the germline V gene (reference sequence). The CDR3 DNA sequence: TGTGCCAGCAGTCCGGGACAGGGTGTGTACACTGAAGCTTTCTTT. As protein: CASSPGQGVYTEAFF. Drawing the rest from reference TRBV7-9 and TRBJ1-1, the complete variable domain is DTGVSQNPRHKITKRGQNVTFRCDPISEHNRLYWYRQTLGQGPEFLTYFQNEAQLEKSRLLSDRFSAERPKGSFSTLEIQRTEQGDSAMYLCASSPGQGVYTEAFFGQGTRLTVV.

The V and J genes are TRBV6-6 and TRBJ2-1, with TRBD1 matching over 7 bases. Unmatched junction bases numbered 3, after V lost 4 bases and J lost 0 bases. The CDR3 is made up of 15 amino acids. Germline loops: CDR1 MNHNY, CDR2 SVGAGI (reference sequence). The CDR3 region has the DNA TGTGCCAGCAGTTTACAGGGGAGCTCCTACAATGAGCAGTTCTTC. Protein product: CASSLQGSSYNEQFF.

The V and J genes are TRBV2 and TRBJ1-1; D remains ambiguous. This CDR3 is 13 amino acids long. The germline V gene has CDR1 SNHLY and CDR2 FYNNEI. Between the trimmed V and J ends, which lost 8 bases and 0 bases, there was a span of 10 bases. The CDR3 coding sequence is TGTGCCAGCCAAAACATCATGAACACTGAAGCTTTCTTT. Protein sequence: CASQNIMNTEAFF.

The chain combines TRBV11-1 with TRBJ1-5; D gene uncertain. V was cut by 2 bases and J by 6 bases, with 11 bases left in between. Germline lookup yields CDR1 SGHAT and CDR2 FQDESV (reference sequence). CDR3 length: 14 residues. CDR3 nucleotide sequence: TGTGCCAGCAGCTTAAGTTCGGCGGGTCAGCCCCAGCATTTT. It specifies CASSLSSAGQPQHF. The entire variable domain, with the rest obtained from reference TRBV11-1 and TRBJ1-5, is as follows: EAEVAQSPRYKITEKSQAVAFWCDPISGHATLYWYRQILGQGPELLVQFQDESVVDDSQLPKDRFSAERLKGVDSTLKIQPAELGDSAMYLCASSLSSAGQPQHFGDGTRLSIL.

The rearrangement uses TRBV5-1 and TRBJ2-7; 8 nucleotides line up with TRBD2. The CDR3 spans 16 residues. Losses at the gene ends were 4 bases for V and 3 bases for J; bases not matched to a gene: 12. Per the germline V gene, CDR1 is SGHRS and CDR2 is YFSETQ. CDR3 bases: TGCGCCAGCAGCCCTTCTGGAGGGCGGGGGGTCTACGAGCAGTACTTC. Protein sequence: CASSPSGGRGVYEQYF.

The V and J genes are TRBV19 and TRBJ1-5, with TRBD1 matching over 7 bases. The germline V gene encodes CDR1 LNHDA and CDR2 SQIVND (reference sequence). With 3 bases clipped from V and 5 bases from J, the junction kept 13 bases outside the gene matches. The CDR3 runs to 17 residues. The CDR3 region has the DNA TGTGCCAGTAGTATTGGGGTGCTAGACAGGGCCTATCAGCCCCAGCATTTT. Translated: CASSIGVLDRAYQPQHF.

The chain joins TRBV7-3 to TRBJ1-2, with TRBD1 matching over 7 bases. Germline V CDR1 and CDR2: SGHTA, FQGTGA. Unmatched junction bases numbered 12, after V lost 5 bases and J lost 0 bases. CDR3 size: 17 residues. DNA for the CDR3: TGTGCCAGCAGCCAATCCGCCCGGGACAGTTCTAACTATGGCTACACCTTC. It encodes CASSQSARDSSNYGYTF.

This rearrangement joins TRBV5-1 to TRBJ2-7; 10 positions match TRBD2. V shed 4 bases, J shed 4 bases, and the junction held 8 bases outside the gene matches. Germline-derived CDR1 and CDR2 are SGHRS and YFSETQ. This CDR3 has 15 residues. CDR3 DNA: TGCGCCAGCAGCCGAAATAGCGGGGGGTCTTACGAGCAGTACTTC. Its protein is CASSRNSGGSYEQYF.

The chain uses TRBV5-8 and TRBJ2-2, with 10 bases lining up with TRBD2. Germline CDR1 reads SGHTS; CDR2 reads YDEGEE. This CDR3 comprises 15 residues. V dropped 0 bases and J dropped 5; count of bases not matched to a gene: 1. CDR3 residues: CASSLELAGTGELFF. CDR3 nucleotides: TGTGCCAGCAGCTTGGAACTAGCGGGGACCGGGGAGCTGTTTTTT. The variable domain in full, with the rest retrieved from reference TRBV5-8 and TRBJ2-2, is EAGVTQSPTHLIKTRGQQATLRCSPISGHTSVYWYQQALGLGLQFLLWYDEGEERNRGNFPPRFSGRQFPNYSSELNVNALELEDSALYLCASSLELAGTGELFFGEGSRLTVL.

CDR3 region: CASSPAGDSNQPQHF. The CDR3 nucleotides are TGTGCCAGCAGCCCGGCGGGGGATAGCAATCAGCCCCAGCATTTT. This chain links TRBV6-1 with TRBJ1-5; TRBD1 might be the D (5 bases). Trimming cost V 6 bases and J 0 bases, with 12 bases left between them. CDR1 MNHNS and CDR2 SASEGT come from the germline V gene. The CDR3 runs to 15 residues.

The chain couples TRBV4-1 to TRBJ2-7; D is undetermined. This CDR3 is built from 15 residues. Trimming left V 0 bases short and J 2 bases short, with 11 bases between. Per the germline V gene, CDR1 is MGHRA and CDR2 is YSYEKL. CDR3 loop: CASSQEGFLPYEQYF. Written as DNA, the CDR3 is TGCGCCAGCAGCCAAGAGGGGTTTTTACCCTACGAGCAGTACTTC.

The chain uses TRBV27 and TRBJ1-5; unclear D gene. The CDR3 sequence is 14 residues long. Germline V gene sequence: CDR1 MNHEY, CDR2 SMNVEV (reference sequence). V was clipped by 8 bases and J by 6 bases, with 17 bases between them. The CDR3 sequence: CASFPWDFGQPQHF. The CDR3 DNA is TGTGCCAGCTTCCCCTGGGATTTCGGTCAGCCCCAGCATTTT.

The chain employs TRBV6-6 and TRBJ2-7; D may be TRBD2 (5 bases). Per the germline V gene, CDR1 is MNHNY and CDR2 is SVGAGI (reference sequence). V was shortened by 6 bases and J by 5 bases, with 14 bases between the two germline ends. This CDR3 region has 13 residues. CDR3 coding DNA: TGTGCCAGCAGGCCGAAGCGGCTCCACGAGCAGTACTTC. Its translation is CASRPKRLHEQYF.

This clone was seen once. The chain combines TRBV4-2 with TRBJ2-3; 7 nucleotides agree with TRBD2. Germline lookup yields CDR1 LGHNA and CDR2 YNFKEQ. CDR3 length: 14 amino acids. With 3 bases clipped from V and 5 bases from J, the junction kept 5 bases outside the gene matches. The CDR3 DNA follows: TGTGCCAGCAGCCAGCGGGAGCAAGTAGATACGCAGTATTTT. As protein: CASSQREQVDTQYF.

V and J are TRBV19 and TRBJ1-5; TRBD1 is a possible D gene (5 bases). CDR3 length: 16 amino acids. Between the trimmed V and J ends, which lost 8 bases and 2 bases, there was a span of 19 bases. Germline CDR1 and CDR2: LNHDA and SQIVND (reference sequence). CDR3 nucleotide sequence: TGTGCCAGTGGGTCCTATGTGGGGGGTGGCAATCAGCCCCAGCATTTT. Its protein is CASGSYVGGGNQPQHF.

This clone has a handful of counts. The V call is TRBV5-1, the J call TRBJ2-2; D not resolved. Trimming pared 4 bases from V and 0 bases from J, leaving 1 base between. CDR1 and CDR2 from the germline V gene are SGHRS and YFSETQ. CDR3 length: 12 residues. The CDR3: CASSPNTGELFF. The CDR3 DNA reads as TGCGCCAGCAGCCCGAACACCGGGGAGCTGTTTTTT.

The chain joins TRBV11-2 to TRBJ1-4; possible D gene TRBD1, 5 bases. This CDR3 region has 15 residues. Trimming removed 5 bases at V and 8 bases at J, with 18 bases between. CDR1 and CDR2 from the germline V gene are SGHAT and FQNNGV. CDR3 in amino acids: CASSDRGRGGEKLFF. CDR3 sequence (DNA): TGTGCCAGCAGCGACCGGGGAAGGGGTGGCGAAAAACTGTTTTTT. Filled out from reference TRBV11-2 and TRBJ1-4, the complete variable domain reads EAGVAQSPRYKIIEKRQSVAFWCNPISGHATLYWYQQILGQGPKLLIQFQNNGVVDDSQLPKDRFSAERLKGVDSTLKIQPAKLEDSAVYLCASSDRGRGGEKLFFGSGTQLSVL.

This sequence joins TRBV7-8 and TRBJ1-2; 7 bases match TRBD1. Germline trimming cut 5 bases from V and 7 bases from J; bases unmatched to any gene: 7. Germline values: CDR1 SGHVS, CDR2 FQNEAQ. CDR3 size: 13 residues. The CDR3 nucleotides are TGTGCCAGCAGCCCGACAGGGAGAGGTGGCTACACCTTC. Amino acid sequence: CASSPTGRGGYTF. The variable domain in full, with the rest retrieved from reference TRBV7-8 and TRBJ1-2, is GAGVSQSPRYKVAKRGQDVALRCDPISGHVSLFWYQQALGQGPEFLTYFQNEAQLDKSGLPSDRFFAERPEGSVSTLKIQRTQQEDSAVYLCASSPTGRGGYTFGSGTRLTVV.

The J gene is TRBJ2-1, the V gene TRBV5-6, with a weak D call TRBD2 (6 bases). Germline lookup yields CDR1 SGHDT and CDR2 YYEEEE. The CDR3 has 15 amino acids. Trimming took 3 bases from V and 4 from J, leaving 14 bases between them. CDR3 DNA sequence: TGTGCCAGCAGCTGGGGGACTCCCGCATACAATGAGCAGTTCTTC. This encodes CASSWGTPAYNEQFF.

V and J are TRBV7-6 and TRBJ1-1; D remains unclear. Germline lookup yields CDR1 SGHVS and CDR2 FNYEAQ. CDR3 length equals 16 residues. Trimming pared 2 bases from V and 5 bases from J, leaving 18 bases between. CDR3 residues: CASSLTPPSKGTEAFF. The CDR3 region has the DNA TGTGCCAGCAGCTTAACTCCACCCTCCAAGGGAACTGAAGCTTTCTTT.

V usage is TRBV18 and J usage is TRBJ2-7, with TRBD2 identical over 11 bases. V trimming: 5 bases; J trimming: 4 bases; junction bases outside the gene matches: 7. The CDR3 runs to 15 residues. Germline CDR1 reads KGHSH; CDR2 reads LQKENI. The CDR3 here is CASSVSGGASYEQYF. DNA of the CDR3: TGTGCCAGCTCAGTTAGCGGGGGGGCCTCTTACGAGCAGTACTTC.

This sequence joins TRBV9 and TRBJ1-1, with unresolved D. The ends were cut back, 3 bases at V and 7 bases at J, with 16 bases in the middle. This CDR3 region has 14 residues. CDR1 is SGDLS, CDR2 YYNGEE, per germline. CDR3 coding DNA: TGTGCCAGCAGCGCACAAACGACGGGTAGTGAAGCTTTCTTT. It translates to CASSAQTTGSEAFF.

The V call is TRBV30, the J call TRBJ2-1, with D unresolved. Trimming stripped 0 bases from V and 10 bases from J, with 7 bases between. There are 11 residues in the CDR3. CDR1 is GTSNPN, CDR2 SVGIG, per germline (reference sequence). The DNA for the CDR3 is TGTGCCTGGAGTGTAAGGCTCGAGCAGTTCTTC. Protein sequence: CAWSVRLEQFF.

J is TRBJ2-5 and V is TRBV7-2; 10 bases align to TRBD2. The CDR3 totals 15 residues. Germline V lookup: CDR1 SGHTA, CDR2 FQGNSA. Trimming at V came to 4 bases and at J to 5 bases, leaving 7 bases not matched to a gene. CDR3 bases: TGTGCCAGCAGCTCGAAGCGGGGGGGCGGGGAGACCCAGTACTTC. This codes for CASSSKRGGGETQYF.

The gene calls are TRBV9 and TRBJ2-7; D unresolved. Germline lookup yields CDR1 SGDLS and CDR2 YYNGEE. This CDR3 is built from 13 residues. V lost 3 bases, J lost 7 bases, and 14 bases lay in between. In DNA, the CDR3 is TGTGCCAGCAGCGCGACATCGTCTGGAGAGCAGTACTTC. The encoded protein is CASSATSSGEQYF.